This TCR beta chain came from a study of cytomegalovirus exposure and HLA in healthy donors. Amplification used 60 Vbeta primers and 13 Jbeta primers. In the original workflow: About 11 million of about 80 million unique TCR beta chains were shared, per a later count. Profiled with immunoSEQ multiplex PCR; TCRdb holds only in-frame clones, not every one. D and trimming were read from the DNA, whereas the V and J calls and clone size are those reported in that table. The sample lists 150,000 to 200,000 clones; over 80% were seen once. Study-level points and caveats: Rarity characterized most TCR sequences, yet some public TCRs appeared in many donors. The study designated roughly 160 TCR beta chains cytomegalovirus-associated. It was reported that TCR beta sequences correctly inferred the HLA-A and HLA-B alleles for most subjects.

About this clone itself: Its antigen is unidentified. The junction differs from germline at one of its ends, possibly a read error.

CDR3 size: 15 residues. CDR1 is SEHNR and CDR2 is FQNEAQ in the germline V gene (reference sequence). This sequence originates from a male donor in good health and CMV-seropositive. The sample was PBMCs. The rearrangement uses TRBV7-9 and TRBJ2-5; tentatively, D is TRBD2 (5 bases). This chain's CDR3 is CSSSLERTREETQYF. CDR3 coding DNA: TGTTCCAGCAGCTTAGAGCGAACTAGGGAAGAGACCCAGTACTTC. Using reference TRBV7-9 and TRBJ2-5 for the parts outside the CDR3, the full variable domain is DTGVSQNPRHKITKRGQNVTFRCDPISEHNRLYWYRQTLGQGPEFLTYFQNEAQLEKSRLLSDRFSAERPKGSFSTLEIQRTEQGDSAMYLCSSSLERTREETQYFGPGTRLLVL.